Following are 3 T cell receptor beta chains from one sample sequenced in a study of CD8 T cells in Susac syndrome. Random hexamers were used to reverse transcribe the RNA input (0.5 to 1 ug). TCRdb processed the immunoSEQ multiplex PCR reads anew with MiXCR; each CDR3 protein has one entry. Of a few hundred thousand distinct CDR3 sequences listed, about 92% were seen once; the top ten hold roughly 0.059%. The sequenced sample was CD4+ T cells from PBMCs. These receptors all stem from a human donor with multiple sclerosis.

The chain has TRBV7-9 and TRBJ1-2, with D maybe TRBD1 (5 bases). The germline V gene has CDR1 SEHNR and CDR2 FQNEAQ (reference sequence). V was pared by 5 bases and J by 4 bases, with 14 bases between. This CDR3 has 14 residues. This chain's CDR3 is CASSEGTSSYGYTF. CDR3 nucleotide sequence: TGTGCCAGCAGCGAAGGGACTTCCTCCTATGGCTACACCTTC.

V is TRBV12-3 or TRBV12-4 and J is TRBJ2-3; 7 positions match TRBD2. This CDR3 region has 16 residues. Losses at the gene ends were 6 bases for V and 0 bases for J; bases not matched to a gene: 9. CDR3 loop: CASSKGSGSSTDTQYF. The CDR3 region has the DNA TGTGCCAGCAGCAAAGGTAGCGGGTCGAGCACAGATACGCAGTATTTT.

This clonotype was seen only a few times. The chain carries TRBV3-1 and TRBJ1-5, with a tentative D call TRBD1 (5 bases). The V and J ends lost 0 bases and 5 bases respectively, with 5 bases between them. This CDR3 is built from 13 residues. Germline V gene sequence: CDR1 LGHDT, CDR2 YNNKEL (reference sequence). The CDR3 here is CASSQEGDQPQHF. In DNA, the CDR3 is TGTGCCAGCAGCCAAGAGGGGGATCAGCCCCAGCATTTT. Complete variable domain (other parts from reference TRBV3-1 and TRBJ1-5): DTAVSQTPKYLVTQMGNDKSIKCEQNLGHDTMYWYKQDSKKFLKIMFSYNNKELIINETVPNRFSPKSPDKAHLNLHINSLELGDSAVYFCASSQEGDQPQHFGDGTRLSIL.